This TCR beta chain originates from a study of blood T cell repertoires in COVID-19. Sequencing was performed with immunoSEQ multiplex PCR; in TCRdb, only in-frame clones are kept and a portion is missing. The data show 200,000 or so clones, approximately 91% seen once. The V segment lost 3 bases and the J segment 4 bases; nucleotides outside the gene matches: 9. The length of the CDR3 is 17 residues. The germline V gene has CDR1 MGHRA and CDR2 YSYEKL. This TCR came from a woman aged 55-69 years with acute or convalescent COVID-19. The J gene is TRBJ1-1, the V gene TRBV4-1; 12 bases line up with TRBD1. Sequencing was done on a sample of peripheral blood. The DNA for the CDR3 is TGCGCCAGCAGCCACAAGGGGGGACAGGGGGCGAGCACTGAAGCTTTCTTT. Its translation is CASSHKGGQGASTEAFF.